The 31 T cell receptor beta chains presented below share a single source sample, sequenced in a study of blood T cell repertoires in COVID-19. TCRdb's copy holds only in-frame clones and misses some; the assay was immunoSEQ multiplex PCR. This table has approximately 100,000 clones, 70% to 90% appearing once. Material for sequencing was peripheral blood. The source of these receptors is a human donor in a cohort sampled during active COVID-19.

The chain uses TRBV6-2 or TRBV6-3 and TRBJ2-5; TRBD2 matches 12 bases. The V segment lost 6 bases and the J segment 7 bases; nucleotides outside the gene matches: 6. The germline V gene encodes CDR1 MNHEY and CDR2 SVGEGT. This CDR3 has 14 amino acids. The CDR3 is CASSLAGGRGTQYF. The DNA for the CDR3 is TGTGCCAGCAGCCTAGCGGGGGGGCGAGGGACCCAGTACTTC.

Only one count was recorded for this clone. This chain uses TRBV15 with TRBJ1-4; 7 bases line up with TRBD1. Germline-derived CDR1 and CDR2 are LNHNV and YYDKDF (reference sequence). The CDR3 is made up of 15 amino acids. Trimming cost V 1 base and J 8 bases; bases outside gene matches: 7. CDR3 nucleotide sequence: TGTGCCACCAGCAGAGGACAGGGTGTGGACGAAAAACTGTTTTTT. The encoded protein is CATSRGQGVDEKLFF.

This chain joins TRBV28 and TRBJ2-3; 8 nucleotides line up with TRBD2. Germline V gives CDR1 MDHEN, CDR2 SYDVKM. The V and J ends lost 1 base and 4 bases, in that order; junction bases with no gene match: 7. The CDR3 spans 16 residues. The CDR3 is CASSLSLAEAADTQYF. In DNA, the CDR3 is TGTGCCAGCAGTTTATCACTAGCGGAAGCGGCAGATACGCAGTATTTT.

This clone was detected once. This chain joins TRBV7-2 and TRBJ1-5; D unclear. Germline CDR1 is SGHTA and CDR2 is FQGNSA. This CDR3 contains 15 residues. V lost 0 bases and J lost 2, with 8 bases in between. The CDR3 is CASSLASGGNQPQHF. The CDR3 DNA follows: TGTGCCAGCAGCTTAGCGAGTGGTGGCAATCAGCCCCAGCATTTT.

This clone was counted once. V and J are TRBV7-9 and TRBJ2-7; the match to TRBD1 covers 10 bases. There are 15 residues in the CDR3. V lost 5 bases to trimming and J lost 5 bases; unmatched junction nucleotides: 9. Germline loops: CDR1 SEHNR, CDR2 FQNEAQ (reference sequence). CDR3 in amino acids: CASSLTGTGAHEQYF. The CDR3 coding sequence is TGTGCCAGCAGCCTCACCGGGACAGGGGCCCACGAGCAGTACTTC.

For the CDR3, the DNA is TGTGCCAGCAGCTTAGGCGGTCTAGCGGGGGGTCGGACAGATACGCAGTATTTT. It specifies CASSLGGLAGGRTDTQYF. The rearrangement links TRBV7-3 to TRBJ2-3; 11 bases align to TRBD2. V lost 2 bases and J lost 3; bases outside the gene matches: 10. Germline CDR1 is SGHTA and CDR2 is FQGTGA. The CDR3 spans 18 residues.

This chain joins TRBV29-1 and TRBJ2-1; maybe TRBD2 (6 bases). CDR1 and CDR2 (germline): SQVTM, ANQGSEA. The CDR3 extends over 14 amino acids. The ends were cut back, 3 bases at V and 5 bases at J, with 14 bases in the middle. The CDR3 loop is CSVDPGRSNNEQFF. CDR3 DNA: TGCAGCGTTGACCCAGGGAGGTCCAACAATGAGCAGTTCTTC.

The chain is built from TRBV2 and TRBJ2-1; 8 bases match TRBD2. V lost 6 bases and J lost 7; bases outside the gene matches: 11. Germline CDR1 reads SNHLY; CDR2 reads FYNNEI. The CDR3 runs to 15 residues. CDR3 sequence (DNA): TGTGCCAGCAGAGAATCCTCGGGAGGGCAAAATGAGCAGTTCTTC. Encoded protein: CASRESSGGQNEQFF.

The CDR3 reads CASSGGTGELFF. For the CDR3, the DNA is TGCGCCAGCTCAGGGGGAACCGGGGAGCTGTTTTTT. The chain couples TRBV4-3 to TRBJ2-2; 7 bases fit TRBD1. The germline V gene has CDR1 LGHNA and CDR2 YSLEER. This CDR3 comprises 12 residues. The J segment lost 5 bases and the V segment lost 8 bases, leaving 2 bases of the junction unmatched.

The chain uses TRBV5-6 and TRBJ1-1, with D possibly matching TRBD1 (5 bases). Germline V gene data show CDR1 as SGHDT and CDR2 as YYEEEE. The V and J ends lost 2 bases and 3 bases respectively, with 17 bases between them. The CDR3 is 16 residues long. The DNA of the CDR3 is TGTGCCAGCAGCTTTTATGACTCCCGGGGGGACACTGAAGCTTTCTTT. It translates to CASSFYDSRGDTEAFF.

The chain joins TRBV29-1 to TRBJ1-2; D gene unclear. The CDR3 covers 15 residues. V was clipped by 0 bases and J by 4 bases, with 15 bases between them. The germline CDR1 and CDR2 sequences are SQVTM and ANQGSEA. CDR3 amino acids: CSVEDLREALYGYTF. The CDR3 coding sequence is TGCAGCGTTGAAGATCTACGGGAAGCCCTCTATGGCTACACCTTC.

This clone has just a few counts. The chain uses TRBV7-8 and TRBJ2-5; weak D call: TRBD2 (6 bases). CDR1 is SGHVS and CDR2 is FQNEAQ in the germline V gene. The CDR3 has 16 amino acids. Trimming took 5 bases from V and 5 from J, leaving 21 bases between them. For the CDR3, the DNA is TGTGCCAGCAGCAAAAGGAGGGGTCGTGCGGGGGAGACCCAGTACTTC. Protein: CASSKRRGRAGETQYF.

The chain employs TRBV10-2 and TRBJ1-2; possible D gene TRBD1, 5 bases. The germline V gene has CDR1 WSHSY and CDR2 SAAADI. This CDR3 contains 11 residues. Trimming took 4 bases from V and 8 from J, leaving 8 bases between them. Here the CDR3 DNA reads TGCGCCAGCAGTGGGGACTGGGGCTACACCTTC. Encoded protein: CASSGDWGYTF.

The chain combines TRBV25-1 with TRBJ2-7; TRBD1 aligns across 7 bases. The CDR3 runs 14 residues. V lost 4 bases to trimming and J lost 3 bases; unmatched junction nucleotides: 6. CDR1 MGHDK and CDR2 SYGVNS come from the germline V gene. In nucleotides, the CDR3 is TGTGCCAGCAGTGCGGGACAGCTTGGCTACGAGCAGTACTTC. This codes for CASSAGQLGYEQYF.

This clone appeared a single time. The V and J genes are TRBV10-3 and TRBJ2-1; D remains ambiguous. Trimming removed 3 bases at V and 6 bases at J, with 9 bases between. Germline V gene data show CDR1 as ENHRY and CDR2 as SYGVKD. This CDR3 has 13 residues. The CDR3: CAISDILGNEQFF. CDR3 bases: TGTGCCATCAGTGATATTCTCGGCAATGAGCAGTTCTTC.

This chain connects TRBV5-1 to TRBJ1-2; tentatively, D is TRBD1 (6 bases). The CDR3 is 15 residues long. Germline V gene lookup returns CDR1 SGHRS and CDR2 YFSETQ. Trimming removed 4 bases at V and 0 bases at J, with 13 bases between. This chain's CDR3 is CASSTDRPPNYGYTF. The CDR3 DNA reads TGCGCCAGCAGCACCGACAGGCCCCCTAACTATGGCTACACCTTC.

This clone appeared a few times. The chain joins TRBV19 to TRBJ2-7, with 10 positions matching TRBD1. V was clipped by 5 bases and J by 3 bases; unmatched bases: 4. The length of the CDR3 is 14 residues. Germline V gene lookup returns CDR1 LNHDA and CDR2 SQIVND (reference sequence). DNA for the CDR3: TGTGCCAGTAGTGGGGACAGGGGTTACTACGAGCAGTACTTC. It is translated as CASSGDRGYYEQYF.

V gene TRBV6-2 or TRBV6-3 combines with J gene TRBJ2-7; 7 bases fit TRBD1. The J segment lost 2 bases and the V segment lost 1 base, leaving 2 bases of the junction unmatched. Germline loops: CDR1 MNHEY, CDR2 SVGEGT. The CDR3 is made up of 14 amino acids. The CDR3 loop reads CASSYYRGTYEQYF. CDR3 nucleotide sequence: TGTGCCAGCAGTTACTACAGGGGCACCTACGAGCAGTACTTC.

The V gene is TRBV24-1, the J gene TRBJ2-2, with 9 bases matching TRBD2. V lost 4 bases, J lost 5 bases, and 7 bases stayed unmatched. The CDR3 runs to 16 residues. The germline V gene has CDR1 KGHDR and CDR2 SFDVKD. CDR3 coding DNA: TGTGCCACCAGTGACGGGACTAGCCGAAAAACCGGGGAGCTGTTTTTT. Protein: CATSDGTSRKTGELFF.

The chain is built from TRBV5-1 and TRBJ2-5; 12 nucleotides line up with TRBD2. The CDR3 has 14 amino acids. CDR1 and CDR2 from the germline V gene are SGHRS and YFSETQ. Germline trimming cut 4 bases from V and 5 bases from J; bases unmatched to any gene: 3. CDR3 sequence reads: CASSPGTSGETQYF. The CDR3 DNA sequence: TGCGCCAGCAGCCCCGGGACTAGCGGGGAGACCCAGTACTTC.

This clone was counted once. CDR3 coding DNA: TGTGCCAGTAGTATAATGACCGGGTCTGGAAACACCATATATTTT. It codes for CASSIMTGSGNTIYF. J is TRBJ1-3 and V is TRBV19; no clear D. This CDR3 has 15 amino acids. V was pared by 2 bases and J by 1 base, with 9 bases between. Germline V gene data show CDR1 as LNHDA and CDR2 as SQIVND (reference sequence).

The chain couples TRBV11-2 to TRBJ1-6; possible D gene TRBD1, 5 bases. CDR1 and CDR2 from the germline V gene are SGHAT and FQNNGV. There are 14 residues in the CDR3. With 1 base removed from V and 7 bases from J, the gap between germline ends came to 8 bases. The CDR3: CASSLGNRNSPLHF. CDR3 in DNA: TGTGCCAGCAGCTTAGGGAACAGGAATTCACCCCTCCACTTT.

This clone showed up just a few times. The chain combines TRBV7-9 with TRBJ2-3, with 7 bases matching TRBD2. V lost 5 bases to trimming and J lost 0 bases; unmatched junction nucleotides: 8. This CDR3 has 16 residues. Germline V gene lookup returns CDR1 SEHNR and CDR2 FQNEAQ (reference sequence). CDR3 sequence: CASSRSSGGSTDTQYF. Here the CDR3 DNA reads TGTGCCAGCAGCCGCTCTAGCGGAGGGAGCACAGATACGCAGTATTTT. Based on the CDR3 plus reference TRBV7-9 and TRBJ2-3, the full variable domain is DTGVSQNPRHKITKRGQNVTFRCDPISEHNRLYWYRQTLGQGPEFLTYFQNEAQLEKSRLLSDRFSAERPKGSFSTLEIQRTEQGDSAMYLCASSRSSGGSTDTQYFGPGTRLTVL.

The rearrangement uses TRBV28 and TRBJ2-7; 7 nucleotides match TRBD1. Germline values: CDR1 MDHEN, CDR2 SYDVKM. There are 14 residues in the CDR3. V trimming: 5 bases; J trimming: 1 base; junction bases outside the gene matches: 5. CDR3 sequence reads: CASSLAGGSYEQYF. CDR3 nucleotides: TGTGCCAGCAGTCTAGCAGGGGGATCCTACGAGCAGTACTTC.

The chain uses TRBV5-1 and TRBJ1-1; TRBD1 agrees at 8 bases. After removal of 3 bases from V and 7 bases from J, the junction contained 8 bases not matched to a gene. The CDR3 length is 14 residues. Per the germline V gene, CDR1 is SGHRS and CDR2 is YFSETQ. CDR3 amino acids: CASSSTTGGDEAFF. DNA for the CDR3: TGCGCCAGCAGCTCTACTACAGGGGGTGATGAAGCTTTCTTT.

This sequence joins TRBV6-8 and TRBJ1-4; 7 bases line up with TRBD1. CDR3 length: 15 residues. The ends lost 2 bases at V and 8 bases at J; junction bases unmatched: 8. Germline CDR1 and CDR2: MNHGY and SAAAGT. The CDR3 loop is CASSYPTGYDEKLFF. CDR3 coding DNA: TGTGCCAGCAGTTACCCGACAGGGTATGACGAAAAACTGTTTTTT.

This clone was picked up many times. The sample has other DNA sequences that encode this CDR3 too. The chain has TRBV10-3 and TRBJ1-1, with TRBD1 identical over 9 bases. The CDR3 consists of 16 residues. Trimming at V came to 4 bases and at J to 1 base, leaving 7 bases not matched to a gene. Germline-derived CDR1 and CDR2 are ENHRY and SYGVKD. This chain's CDR3 is CAISGGTGGPNTEAFF. DNA for the CDR3: TGTGCCATCAGTGGGGGTACAGGGGGCCCGAACACTGAAGCTTTCTTT.

This chain uses TRBV27 with TRBJ1-2; the match to TRBD1 covers 9 bases. The CDR3 loop spans 13 amino acids. The germline gives CDR1 MNHEY, CDR2 SMNVEV (reference sequence). The V and J ends lost 6 bases and 6 bases, in that order; junction bases with no gene match: 5. The CDR3 protein is CASSQQGADGYTF. DNA of the CDR3: TGTGCCAGCAGCCAACAGGGGGCCGATGGCTACACCTTC.

The J gene is TRBJ2-5, the V gene TRBV18; TRBD1 might be the D (6 bases). Trimming removed 4 bases from V and 5 bases from J, with 14 bases in between. This CDR3 has 14 amino acids. CDR1 and CDR2 from the germline V gene are KGHSH and LQKENI. CDR3 DNA: TGTGCCAGCTCACAACCAACAGGGTCCGAGACCCAGTACTTC. This sequence encodes CASSQPTGSETQYF.

The chain couples TRBV7-2 to TRBJ1-4; TRBD1 is a possible D gene (6 bases). Germline lookup yields CDR1 SGHTA and CDR2 FQGNSA. The V end was cut by 1 base, the J end by 7 bases, with 10 bases between. The CDR3 has 14 amino acids. The CDR3 DNA is TGTGCCAGCAGCTTAGGGCAGGGGCGTGAAAAACTGTTTTTT. Protein sequence: CASSLGQGREKLFF.

V and J are TRBV25-1 and TRBJ1-4; D call uncertain. The CDR3 is 13 amino acids. Germline lookup yields CDR1 MGHDK and CDR2 SYGVNS. V was clipped by 5 bases and J by 6 bases, with 10 bases between them. The DNA of the CDR3 is TGTGCCAGCAGTCCCCGGAGGGATGAAAAACTGTTTTTT. Its protein is CASSPRRDEKLFF.